A selection of T cell receptor beta chains follows, all from one sample in a study of shared clonotypes between healthy human individuals. TCRdb keeps only in-frame clones here, not all; method: immunoSEQ multiplex PCR. Of about 2 million clones in the sample, around 96% are singletons; the top ten hold roughly 1.1%. What was sequenced was naive CD8+ T cells sorted from blood. The receptor source for this set is a man between 18 and 29 years old in good health. Both conserved end residues are part of each CDR3. A D gene is named only where the DNA matches it firmly. Rows may omit the clone size; those that give it use once, few, many or a size class.

d_call,j_call,v_call,clone_size,cdr3_nt,cdr3_aa
TRBD2,TRBJ2-3,TRBV7-2,.,TGTGCCAGCAGCTCCTGGGGACTAGCGGGAGGGGTAGATACGCAGTATTTT,CASSSWGLAGGVDTQYF
.,TRBJ1-1,TRBV4-1,.,TGCGCCAGCAGCCAAGGGGCGGGGGGCAGTTCTGAAGCTTTCTTT,CASSQGAGGSSEAFF
.,TRBJ1-1,TRBV19,.,TGTGCCAGTAGTATAGACGAGGAGTTTGGGAGTGAAGCTTTCTTT,CASSIDEEFGSEAFF
.,TRBJ2-5,TRBV11-2,.,TGTGCCAGCAGCTTAATATTCTCGGGGGTAGAGACCCAGTACTTC,CASSLIFSGVETQYF
.,TRBJ2-5,TRBV5-1,.,TGCGCCAGCAGTCCCGTTTACGCAGGTTGGTCAGAGACCCAGTACTTC,CASSPVYAGWSETQYF
TRBD2,TRBJ2-1,TRBV4-2,.,TGTGCCAGCAGCTCAGGACTAGCGGGGGCCTTGAGCTCCTACAATGAGCAGTTCTTC,CASSSGLAGALSSYNEQFF
.,TRBJ2-7,TRBV14,.,TGTGCCAGCAGCCCCGGACGGAGGAGCTCCTACGAGCAGTACTTC,CASSPGRRSSYEQYF
.,TRBJ1-1,TRBV7-6,.,TGTGCCAGCAGCTTAGCCCCAGTGAACACTGAAGCTTTCTTT,CASSLAPVNTEAFF
.,TRBJ2-6,TRBV11-2,once,TGTGCCAGCAGCTTAGTAGGGGCTGGGGCCAACGTCCTGACTTTC,CASSLVGAGANVLTF
TRBD2,TRBJ2-1,TRBV2,once,TGTGCCAGCAGTGGTCCCGGGACTAGCGGGAGTGTCGTGAATGAGCAGTTCTTC,CASSGPGTSGSVVNEQFF
TRBD1,TRBJ1-5,TRBV7-9,.,TGTGCCAGCAGCAGCTCCGGGACAGAGTTTATTAGCAATCAGCCCCAGCATTTT,CASSSSGTEFISNQPQHF
TRBD1,TRBJ1-1,TRBV10-3,.,TGTGCCATCAGTGCCCAAACAGGGGAAACCTCTGAAGCTTTCTTT,CAISAQTGETSEAFF
.,TRBJ1-1,TRBV30,.,TGTGCCTGCGTTCCCGAGGAGAACACTGAAGCTTTCTTT,CACVPEENTEAFF
.,TRBJ1-1,TRBV29-1,.,TGCAGCGTTCAGGGCGAGAACACTGAAGCTTTCTTT,CSVQGENTEAFF